Only a few counts were recorded for the clone carrying this T cell receptor (beta chain). Some clones are missing from TCRdb's copy, which holds only in-frame ones; the method was immunoSEQ multiplex PCR. This sample has roughly 110,000 clones, with about four fifths found just once. This sample is part of a study of blood T cell repertoires in COVID-19. About the study: Acute and convalescent COVID-19 samples came from the United States, Italy and Spain. Sources were T cells, B-cell-depleted T cells, or PBMCs; the material itself was cDNA or gDNA.

V lost 6 bases and J lost 2; bases outside the gene matches: 8. Germline CDR1 and CDR2: MDHEN and SYDVKM. CDR3 length: 17 residues. Sequenced material: peripheral blood. The chain couples TRBV28 to TRBJ1-6; 9 bases agree with TRBD1. The TCR originated in a human donor in a cohort sampled during active COVID-19. Here the CDR3 DNA reads TGTGCCAGCAGCCTAGCGACAGGGGGGACCTATAATTCACCCCTCCACTTT. Its protein is CASSLATGGTYNSPLHF.